Sequencing of this TCR beta chain was carried out in a study of long-term antiretroviral therapy in people with HIV. The germline gives CDR1 SGHKS, CDR2 YYEKEE (reference sequence). V shed 5 bases and J shed 4 bases, with 12 bases lying between them. The CDR3 runs to 13 residues. The authors ran the immunoSEQ assay, v3.0, at survey level. Per-sample sequencing targets were about 40,000-55,000 T-cell genomes. Profiled with immunoSEQ multiplex PCR; TCRdb holds only in-frame clones, not every one. The table has 19,000 or so clones, around 78% seen once; the top ten hold 6.5% to 7.5%. The chain has TRBV5-5 and TRBJ1-1; D ambiguous. This sequence originates from a man in his fifties or sixties with HIV. The material sequenced was unsorted PBMCs, taken 2.2 years after starting antiretroviral therapy. The CDR3 DNA reads as TGTGCCAGCAGTTTTGAGGTGGGCACTGAAGCTTTCTTT. Protein product: CASSFEVGTEAFF.